These T cell receptor beta chains were read from a single sample in a study of blood T cell repertoires in COVID-19. Profiled with immunoSEQ multiplex PCR; TCRdb holds only in-frame clones, not every one. The table shows 150,000 to 200,000 clones, with approximately 85% occurring only once. The specimen was peripheral blood. These receptor sequences come from a man aged 55 to 70 with active or convalescent COVID-19. CDR3s include the opening cysteine and the closing phenylalanine or tryptophan. A D gene is named only where the DNA matches it firmly. Clone size is not always given. Where it is, it says once, few, many or a class for expanded clones.

d_gene,abundance,j_gene,v_gene,CDR3nt,CDR3aa
.,.,TRBJ2-1,TRBV7-9,TGTGCCAGCAGCATCCCCAAGTCGGGATCCTACAATGAGCAGTTCTTC,CASSIPKSGSYNEQFF
.,.,TRBJ1-5,TRBV28,TGTGCCAGCAGTTTCTGGGCCCAGCATCAGCCCCAGCATTTT,CASSFWAQHQPQHF
TRBD1,few,TRBJ1-4,TRBV28,TGTGCCAGCAGTCTCAGGGGGTTAAATGAAAAACTGTTTTTT,CASSLRGLNEKLFF
.,.,TRBJ1-2,TRBV4-2,TGTGCCAGCAGAACAGCCCTTTATGACTATGGCTACACCTTC,CASRTALYDYGYTF
TRBD1,.,TRBJ1-2,TRBV6-5,TGTGCCAGCAGTCAGGGGACAGGGTCGGCTGGCTACACCTTC,CASSQGTGSAGYTF
TRBD2,.,TRBJ2-1,TRBV7-2,TGTGCCAGCAGCTTAGGGACTAGCGGGGGCCTCTACAATGAGCAGTTCTTC,CASSLGTSGGLYNEQFF
TRBD1,.,TRBJ2-1,TRBV7-3,TGTGCCAGCAAGGGGGCGGACAATGAGCAGTTCTTC,CASKGADNEQFF
.,.,TRBJ1-1,TRBV29-1,TGCAGCGTCCGAGTTAACAGGGTGACTGAAGCTTTCTTT,CSVRVNRVTEAFF
.,few,TRBJ1-4,TRBV2,TGTGCCAGCAGTAAGGGGGTTGAAAAACTGTTTTTT,CASSKGVEKLFF
TRBD1,.,TRBJ1-5,TRBV3-1/TRBV3-2,TGTGCCAGCAGCCAGGACAGGGATCAGCCCCAGCATTTT,CASSQDRDQPQHF
TRBD1,.,TRBJ1-2,TRBV19,TGTGCCAGTAGTCCTCAGGGAAGGACAGGGAGCTATGGCTACACCTTC,CASSPQGRTGSYGYTF
TRBD2,.,TRBJ2-7,TRBV6-6,TGTGCCAGCAGAAGACTAGCGGGAGTCGGCGCCTACGAGCAGTACTTC,CASRRLAGVGAYEQYF
.,.,TRBJ1-5,TRBV3-1/TRBV3-2,TGTGCCAGCAGCACCCAGGATCAGCCCCAGCATTTT,CASSTQDQPQHF
TRBD1,.,TRBJ2-5,TRBV6-6,TGTGCCAGCCGACAGGGAGTCCAAGAGACCCAGTACTTC,CASRQGVQETQYF
.,.,TRBJ2-7,TRBV5-1,TGCGCCAGCAGCTTGGCTCTGACGGCGGGCTACGAGCAGTACTTC,CASSLALTAGYEQYF
TRBD1,.,TRBJ2-3,TRBV7-2,TGTGCCAGCAGCTTAGTTGCGGCGGGACAGGGGTCTAGCACAGATACGCAGTATTTT,CASSLVAAGQGSSTDTQYF
TRBD2,.,TRBJ2-2,TRBV6-5,TGTGCCAGCAGTTCTGTGGCGGGAGTTCCCGGGGAGCTGTTTTTT,CASSSVAGVPGELFF
TRBD1,.,TRBJ1-2,TRBV7-2,TGTGCCAGCAGCCGGGGACAGAACTATGGCTACACCTTC,CASSRGQNYGYTF
TRBD1,.,TRBJ1-5,TRBV7-6,TGTGCCAGCAGCTTAGACTTAGGGCGCAGGGGGCTTCAGCCCCAGCATTTT,CASSLDLGRRGLQPQHF
TRBD1,.,TRBJ2-7,TRBV19,TGTGCCAGTAGCCTCGGGACAGGGGTCGCCTACGAGCAGTACTTC,CASSLGTGVAYEQYF
TRBD1,.,TRBJ1-2,TRBV19,TGTGCCAGTAGTACACGGACAGGAAACTATGGCTACACCTTC,CASSTRTGNYGYTF
.,.,TRBJ2-3,TRBV7-9,TGTGCCAGCAGCTCTCCGGGACTGCAAAACACAGATACGCAGTATTTT,CASSSPGLQNTDTQYF
.,few,TRBJ1-5,TRBV19,TGTGCCAGTAGGACTATGCAATATAGCAATCAGCCCCAGCATTTT,CASRTMQYSNQPQHF
.,.,TRBJ1-6,TRBV19,TGTGCCAGTAGTAGGGCAGGGGTGAGTTCACCCCTCCACTTT,CASSRAGVSSPLHF
TRBD2,.,TRBJ2-6,TRBV19,TGTGCCAGTATGGGGGGGAGCTCTGGGGCCAACGTCCTGACTTTC,CASMGGSSGANVLTF
.,.,TRBJ1-3,TRBV19,TGTGCCAGTAGTATACAGCGGACAGACTCTGGAAACACCATATATTTT,CASSIQRTDSGNTIYF
.,few,TRBJ1-1,TRBV13,TGTGCCAGCAGCTTAATGACAGGAGGCACTGAAGCTTTCTTT,CASSLMTGGTEAFF
TRBD1,.,TRBJ2-5,TRBV2,TGTGCCAGCAGTAGGGACAGGGTCGTGTCAGAGACCCAGTACTTC,CASSRDRVVSETQYF
TRBD1,.,TRBJ1-3,TRBV4-1,TGCGCCAGCAGCCAAGGAGGGGGCGGTGGAAACACCATATATTTT,CASSQGGGGGNTIYF
.,.,TRBJ2-1,TRBV5-1,TGCGCCAGCAGCTTACAGGACTCCTACAATGAGCAGTTCTTC,CASSLQDSYNEQFF
.,.,TRBJ2-3,TRBV6-6,TGTGCCAGCAGTTACAGCCCAGATACGCAGTATTTT,CASSYSPDTQYF
TRBD1,.,TRBJ1-2,TRBV18,TGTGCCAGCTCACCAGGTCAGAGACAGGGATGGTCGTACACCTTC,CASSPGQRQGWSYTF
.,.,TRBJ2-1,TRBV11-1,TGTGCCAGCAGAGAGCGAGTCAGCTACAATGAGCAGTTCTTC,CASRERVSYNEQFF
.,.,TRBJ1-5,TRBV4-1,TGCGCCAGCAGCCAAGTCGAGGGTCAGCCCCAGCATTTT,CASSQVEGQPQHF
.,.,TRBJ2-1,TRBV27,TGTGCCAGCAGTTTCCGTGGGAGCTCCTACAATGAGCAGTTCTTC,CASSFRGSSYNEQFF
.,.,TRBJ2-1,TRBV3-1/TRBV3-2,TGTGCCAGCAGCCAAGACCTGCTACAGTTCTTC,CASSQDLLQFF
.,.,TRBJ1-6,TRBV3-1/TRBV3-2,TGTGCCAGCAGCCAAGGTGGGGCCTTTAATTCACCCCTCCACTTT,CASSQGGAFNSPLHF
.,.,TRBJ2-3,TRBV7-6,TGTGCCAGCAGCTTAAGTGAGAGCACAGATACGCAGTATTTT,CASSLSESTDTQYF
.,few,TRBJ1-1,TRBV2,TGTGCCAGCAGGCTTCAGGGCCCGAGTGAAGCTTTCTTT,CASRLQGPSEAFF
TRBD1,.,TRBJ1-4,TRBV6-5,TGTGCCAGCAGTTACGGATTGGGGACAGGAGGAAAACTGTTTTTT,CASSYGLGTGGKLFF
.,.,TRBJ2-7,TRBV6-1,TGTGCCAGCAGTGACGCCGGGACACCCTCCTACGAGCAGTACTTC,CASSDAGTPSYEQYF
TRBD1,.,TRBJ1-1,TRBV28,TGTGCCGGGACAGCTCGCATGAACACTGAAGCTTTCTTT,CAGTARMNTEAFF
TRBD1,.,TRBJ1-1,TRBV2,TGTGCCAGCCACGGACAGGGAGGGACTGAAGCTTTCTTT,CASHGQGGTEAFF
.,few,TRBJ2-5,TRBV19,TGTGCCAGTAGTCCCCGGACAGGGAGGGGACAAGAGACCCAGTACTTC,CASSPRTGRGQETQYF
.,once,TRBJ1-1,TRBV6-5,TGTGCCACCGAACTTAGGACAGTAACTTTCTTT,CATELRTVTFF
.,.,TRBJ1-4,TRBV25-1,TGTGCCAGCAGCGGGGAGGGCAGAAGTAATGAAAAACTGTTTTTT,CASSGEGRSNEKLFF
TRBD2,few,TRBJ2-1,TRBV4-2,TGTGCCAGCAGCCCCGGGACTAGCGGGGGGCGAAGGGATGAGCAGTTCTTC,CASSPGTSGGRRDEQFF
.,.,TRBJ1-5,TRBV28,TGTGCCAGCAGGTTGAGCGGGCCCAATCAGCCCCAGCATTTT,CASRLSGPNQPQHF
TRBD1,.,TRBJ2-2,TRBV6-5,TGTGCCAGCACCACAGGGGGGAACACCGGGGAGCTGTTTTTT,CASTTGGNTGELFF
.,.,TRBJ1-2,TRBV25-1,TGTGCCAGCAGTGAGCCCTCCGGGAGAAAAATCGGCTACACCTTC,CASSEPSGRKIGYTF
.,.,TRBJ1-5,TRBV19,TGTGCCAGTAACCGGGGTATGAGGAGCAATCAGCCCCAGCATTTT,CASNRGMRSNQPQHF
.,.,TRBJ1-2,TRBV7-2,TGTGCCAGCAGCTTAGCAGGTTCAGGAGGCTACACCTTC,CASSLAGSGGYTF
TRBD1,.,TRBJ2-1,TRBV28,TGTGCCAGCGTGGGACAGGGGGCCAATTCCTACAATGAGCAGTTCTTC,CASVGQGANSYNEQFF
TRBD1,.,TRBJ2-6,TRBV5-1,TGCGCCAGCAGCACAACCACAGGGGCCGGGGCCAACGTCCTGACTTTC,CASSTTTGAGANVLTF